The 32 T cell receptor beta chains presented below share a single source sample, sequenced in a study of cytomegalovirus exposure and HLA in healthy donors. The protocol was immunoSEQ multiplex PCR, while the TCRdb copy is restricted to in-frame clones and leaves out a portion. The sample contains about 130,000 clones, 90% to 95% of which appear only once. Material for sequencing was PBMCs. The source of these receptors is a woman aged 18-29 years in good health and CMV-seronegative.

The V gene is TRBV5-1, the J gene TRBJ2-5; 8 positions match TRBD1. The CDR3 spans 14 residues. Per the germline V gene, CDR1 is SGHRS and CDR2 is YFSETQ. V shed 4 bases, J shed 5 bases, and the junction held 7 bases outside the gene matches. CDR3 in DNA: TGCGCCAGCAGCGTACAGGGGGTTGGGGAGACCCAGTACTTC. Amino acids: CASSVQGVGETQYF.

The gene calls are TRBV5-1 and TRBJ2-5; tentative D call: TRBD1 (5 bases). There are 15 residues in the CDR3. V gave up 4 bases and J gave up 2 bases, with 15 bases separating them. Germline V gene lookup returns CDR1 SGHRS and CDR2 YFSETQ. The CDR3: CASSLTEATQETQYF. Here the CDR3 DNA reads TGCGCCAGCAGCCTGACAGAGGCAACTCAAGAGACCCAGTACTTC.

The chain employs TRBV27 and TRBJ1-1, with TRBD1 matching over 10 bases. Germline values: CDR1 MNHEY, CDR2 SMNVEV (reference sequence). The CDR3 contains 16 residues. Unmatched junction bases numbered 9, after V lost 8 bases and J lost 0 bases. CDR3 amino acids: CASLPGTGAMNTEAFF. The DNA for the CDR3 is TGTGCCAGCCTTCCCGGGACAGGGGCGATGAACACTGAAGCTTTCTTT.

In nucleotides, the CDR3 is TGTGCCAGCAGCTTAGCCGGTCGAGGTACCGGGGAGCTGTTTTTT. This sequence encodes CASSLAGRGTGELFF. This chain uses TRBV7-2 with TRBJ2-2; D is undetermined. The CDR3 consists of 15 residues. The germline gives CDR1 SGHTA, CDR2 FQGNSA. V gave up 0 bases and J gave up 5 bases, with 10 bases separating them.

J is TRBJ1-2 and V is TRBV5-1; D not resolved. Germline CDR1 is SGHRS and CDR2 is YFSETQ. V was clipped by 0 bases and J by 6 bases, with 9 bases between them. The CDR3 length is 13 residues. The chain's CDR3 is CASSLGGLDGYTF. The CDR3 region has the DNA TGCGCCAGCAGCTTGGGAGGGTTAGATGGCTACACCTTC.

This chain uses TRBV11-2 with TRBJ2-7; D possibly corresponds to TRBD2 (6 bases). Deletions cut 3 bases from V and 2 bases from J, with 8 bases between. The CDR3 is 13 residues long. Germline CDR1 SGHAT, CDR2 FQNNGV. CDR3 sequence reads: CASSLGGTYEQYF. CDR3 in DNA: TGTGCCAGCAGCTTGGGGGGAACCTACGAGCAGTACTTC.

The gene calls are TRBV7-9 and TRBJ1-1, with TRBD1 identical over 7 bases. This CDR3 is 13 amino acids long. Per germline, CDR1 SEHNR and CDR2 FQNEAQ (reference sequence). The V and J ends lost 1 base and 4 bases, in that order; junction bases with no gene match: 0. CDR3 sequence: CASSLDRGTEAFF. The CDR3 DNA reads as TGTGCCAGCAGCTTAGACAGGGGCACTGAAGCTTTCTTT.

As DNA, the CDR3 is TGTGCCAGCAGCGTCAGGGTTGCATACACTGAAGCTTTCTTT. Translating it yields CASSVRVAYTEAFF. The rearrangement joins TRBV7-8 to TRBJ1-1; D is perhaps TRBD1 (5 bases). The CDR3 consists of 14 residues. V dropped 5 bases and J dropped 3 bases, with 13 bases sitting between them. Germline V gives CDR1 SGHVS, CDR2 FQNEAQ.

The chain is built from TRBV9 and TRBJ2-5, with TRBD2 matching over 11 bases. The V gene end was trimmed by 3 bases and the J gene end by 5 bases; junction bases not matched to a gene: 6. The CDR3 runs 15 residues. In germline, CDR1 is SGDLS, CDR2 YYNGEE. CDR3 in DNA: TGTGCCAGCAGCGACCGACTAGCGGGATTGGAGACCCAGTACTTC. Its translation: CASSDRLAGLETQYF.

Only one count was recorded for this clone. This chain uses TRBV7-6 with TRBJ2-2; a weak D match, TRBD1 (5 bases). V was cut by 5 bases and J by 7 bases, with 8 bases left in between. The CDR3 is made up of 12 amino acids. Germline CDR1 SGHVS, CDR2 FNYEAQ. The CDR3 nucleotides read TGTGCCAGCAGCCAGGGCGGCGGGGAGCTGTTTTTT. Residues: CASSQGGGELFF. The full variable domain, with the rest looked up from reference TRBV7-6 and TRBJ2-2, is GAGVSQSPRYKVTKRGQDVALRCDPISGHVSLYWYRQALGQGPEFLTYFNYEAQQDKSGLPNDRFSAERPEGSISTLTIQRTEQRDSAMYRCASSQGGGELFFGEGSRLTVL.

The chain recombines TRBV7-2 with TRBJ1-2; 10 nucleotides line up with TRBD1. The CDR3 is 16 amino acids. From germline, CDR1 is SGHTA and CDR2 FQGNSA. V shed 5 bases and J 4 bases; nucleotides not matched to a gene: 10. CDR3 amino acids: CASSPDRGHDVYGYTF. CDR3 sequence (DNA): TGTGCCAGCAGCCCAGACAGGGGGCATGATGTCTATGGCTACACCTTC.

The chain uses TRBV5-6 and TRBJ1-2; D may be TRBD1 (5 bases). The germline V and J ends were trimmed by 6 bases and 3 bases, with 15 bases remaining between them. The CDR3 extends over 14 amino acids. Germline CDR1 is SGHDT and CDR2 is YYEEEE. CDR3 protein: CASTSAGVYYGYTF. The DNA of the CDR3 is TGTGCCAGCACCTCGGCGGGGGTTTACTATGGCTACACCTTC.

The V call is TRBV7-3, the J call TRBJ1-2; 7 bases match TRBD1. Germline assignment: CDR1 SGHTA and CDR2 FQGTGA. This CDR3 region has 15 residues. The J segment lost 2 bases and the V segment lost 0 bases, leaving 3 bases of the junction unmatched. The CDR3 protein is CASSLTGGPNYGYTF. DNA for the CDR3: TGTGCCAGCAGCTTAACAGGGGGCCCCAACTATGGCTACACCTTC.

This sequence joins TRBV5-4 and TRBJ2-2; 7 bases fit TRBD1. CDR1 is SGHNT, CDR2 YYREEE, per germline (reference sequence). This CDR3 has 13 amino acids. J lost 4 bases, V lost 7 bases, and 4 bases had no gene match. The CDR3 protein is CASPDRATGELFF. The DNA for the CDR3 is TGTGCCAGCCCCGACAGGGCCACCGGGGAGCTGTTTTTT. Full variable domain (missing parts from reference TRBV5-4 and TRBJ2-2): ETGVTQSPTHLIKTRGQQVTLRCSSQSGHNTVSWYQQALGQGPQFIFQYYREEENGRGNFPPRFSGLQFPNYSSELNVNALELDDSALYLCASPDRATGELFFGEGSRLTVL.

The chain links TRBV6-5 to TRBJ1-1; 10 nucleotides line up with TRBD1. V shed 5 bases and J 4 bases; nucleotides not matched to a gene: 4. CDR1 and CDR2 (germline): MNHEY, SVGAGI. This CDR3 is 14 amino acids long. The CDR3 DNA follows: TGTGCCAGCAGTGGGAGGACAGGGGGCACTGAAGCTTTCTTT. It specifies CASSGRTGGTEAFF.

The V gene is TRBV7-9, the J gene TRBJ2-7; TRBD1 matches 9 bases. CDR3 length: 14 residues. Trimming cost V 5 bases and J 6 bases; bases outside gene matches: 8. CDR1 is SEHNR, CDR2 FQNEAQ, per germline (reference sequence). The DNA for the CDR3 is TGTGCCAGCAGCCTGGGACAGGGAAGCGGCGAGCAGTACTTC. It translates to CASSLGQGSGEQYF.

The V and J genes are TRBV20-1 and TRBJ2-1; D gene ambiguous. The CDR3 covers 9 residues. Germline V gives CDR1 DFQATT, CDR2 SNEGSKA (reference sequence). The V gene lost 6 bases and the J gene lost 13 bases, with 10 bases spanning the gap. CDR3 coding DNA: TGCAGTGCCGGAGAAAGACAGTTCTTC. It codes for CSAGERQFF.

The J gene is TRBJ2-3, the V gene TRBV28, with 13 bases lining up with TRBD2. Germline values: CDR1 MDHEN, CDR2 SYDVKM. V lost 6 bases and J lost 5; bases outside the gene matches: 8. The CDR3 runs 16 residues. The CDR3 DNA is TGTGCCAGCAGGATAGGACTAGCGGGAGTTGAAGATACGCAGTATTTT. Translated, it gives CASRIGLAGVEDTQYF.

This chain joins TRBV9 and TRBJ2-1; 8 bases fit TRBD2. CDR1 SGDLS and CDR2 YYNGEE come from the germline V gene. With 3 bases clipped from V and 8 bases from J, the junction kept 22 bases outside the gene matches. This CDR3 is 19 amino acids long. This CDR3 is CASSALPGLGGFGRDEQFF. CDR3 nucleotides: TGTGCCAGCAGCGCATTACCGGGACTAGGAGGTTTTGGGCGGGATGAGCAGTTCTTC.

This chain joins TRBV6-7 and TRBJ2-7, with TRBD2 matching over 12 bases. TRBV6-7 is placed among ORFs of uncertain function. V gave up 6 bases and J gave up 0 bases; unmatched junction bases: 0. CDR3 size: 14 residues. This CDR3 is CASRGLAGSYEQYF. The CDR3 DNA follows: TGTGCCAGCAGGGGACTAGCGGGCTCCTACGAGCAGTACTTC.

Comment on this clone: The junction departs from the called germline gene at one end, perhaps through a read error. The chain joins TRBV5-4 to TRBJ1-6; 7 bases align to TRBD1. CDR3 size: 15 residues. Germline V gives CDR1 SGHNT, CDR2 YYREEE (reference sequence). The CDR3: CTSSRTGGLSSPLHF. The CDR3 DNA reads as TGTACCAGCAGCCGGACAGGAGGGTTGAGTTCACCCCTCCACTTT.

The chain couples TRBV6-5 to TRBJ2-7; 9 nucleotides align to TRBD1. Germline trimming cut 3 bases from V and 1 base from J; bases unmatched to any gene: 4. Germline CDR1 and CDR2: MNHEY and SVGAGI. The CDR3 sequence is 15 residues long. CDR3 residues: CASSYRGQGSYEQYF. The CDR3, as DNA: TGTGCCAGCAGTTATCGGGGACAGGGTTCCTACGAGCAGTACTTC.

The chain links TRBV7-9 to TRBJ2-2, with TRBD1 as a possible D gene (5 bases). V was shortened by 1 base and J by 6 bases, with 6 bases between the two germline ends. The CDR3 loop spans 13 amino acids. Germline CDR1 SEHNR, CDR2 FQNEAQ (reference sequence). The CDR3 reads CASSLVRAGELFF. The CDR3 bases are TGTGCCAGCAGCTTAGTCAGGGCCGGGGAGCTGTTTTTT.

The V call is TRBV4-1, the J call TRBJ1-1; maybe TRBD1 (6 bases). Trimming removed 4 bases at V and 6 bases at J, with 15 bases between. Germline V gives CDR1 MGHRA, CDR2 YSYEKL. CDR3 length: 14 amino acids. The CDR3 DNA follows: TGCGCCAGCAGCCTCGAGATGGGGGCTGCTGAAGCTTTCTTT. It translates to CASSLEMGAAEAFF.

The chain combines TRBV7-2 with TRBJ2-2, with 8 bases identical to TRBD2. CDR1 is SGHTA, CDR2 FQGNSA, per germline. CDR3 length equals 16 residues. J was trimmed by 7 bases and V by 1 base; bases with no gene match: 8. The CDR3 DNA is TGTGCCAGCAGCTTAGAGATGGCCGGGGGGGGCGGGGAGCTGTTTTTT. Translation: CASSLEMAGGGGELFF.

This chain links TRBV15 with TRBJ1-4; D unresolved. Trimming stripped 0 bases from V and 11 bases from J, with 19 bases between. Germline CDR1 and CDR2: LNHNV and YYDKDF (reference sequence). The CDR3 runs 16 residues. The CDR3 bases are TGTGCCACCAGCAGAGATGGTGGGAGTAGGCCCGCGAAACTGTTTTTT. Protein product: CATSRDGGSRPAKLFF. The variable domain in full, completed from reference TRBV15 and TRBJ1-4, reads DAMVIQNPRYQVTQFGKPVTLSCSQTLNHNVMYWYQQKSSQAPKLLFHYYDKDFNNEADTPDNFQSRRPNTSFCFLDIRSPGLGDTAMYLCATSRDGGSRPAKLFFGSGTQLSVL.

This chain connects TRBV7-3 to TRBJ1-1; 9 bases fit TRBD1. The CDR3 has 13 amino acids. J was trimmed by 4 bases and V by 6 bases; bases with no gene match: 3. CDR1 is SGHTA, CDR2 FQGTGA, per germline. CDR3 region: CASRLQGATEAFF. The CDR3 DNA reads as TGTGCCAGCAGACTACAGGGGGCCACTGAAGCTTTCTTT.

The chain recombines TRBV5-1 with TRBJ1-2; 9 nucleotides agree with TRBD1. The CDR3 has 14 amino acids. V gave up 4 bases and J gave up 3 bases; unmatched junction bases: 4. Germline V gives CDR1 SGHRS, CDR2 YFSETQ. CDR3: CASSVGTGYYGYTF. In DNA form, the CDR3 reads TGCGCCAGCAGCGTCGGGACAGGGTACTATGGCTACACCTTC.

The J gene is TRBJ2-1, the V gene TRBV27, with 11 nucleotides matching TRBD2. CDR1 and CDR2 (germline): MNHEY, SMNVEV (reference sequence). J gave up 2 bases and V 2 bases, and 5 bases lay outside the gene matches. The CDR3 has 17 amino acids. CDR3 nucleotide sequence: TGTGCCAGCAGTTTAGTAGCGGGGGGGGTGCCCTACAATGAGCAGTTCTTC. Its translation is CASSLVAGGVPYNEQFF.

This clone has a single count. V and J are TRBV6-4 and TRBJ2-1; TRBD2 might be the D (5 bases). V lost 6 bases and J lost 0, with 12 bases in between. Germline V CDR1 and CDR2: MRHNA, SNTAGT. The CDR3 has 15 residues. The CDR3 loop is CASSAGLASYNEQFF. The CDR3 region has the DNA TGTGCCAGCAGCGCGGGTCTAGCCTCCTACAATGAGCAGTTCTTC.

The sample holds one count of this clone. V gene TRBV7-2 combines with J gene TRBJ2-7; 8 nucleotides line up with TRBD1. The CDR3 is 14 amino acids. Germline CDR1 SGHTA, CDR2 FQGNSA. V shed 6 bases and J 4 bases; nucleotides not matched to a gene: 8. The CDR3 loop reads CASSWTGIVYEQYF. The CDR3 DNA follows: TGTGCCAGCAGTTGGACAGGGATTGTTTACGAGCAGTACTTC.

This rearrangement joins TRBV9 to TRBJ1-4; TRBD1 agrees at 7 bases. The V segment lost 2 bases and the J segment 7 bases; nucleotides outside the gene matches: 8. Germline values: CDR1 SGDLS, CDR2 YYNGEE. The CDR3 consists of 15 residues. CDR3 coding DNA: TGTGCCAGCAGCGTCTCAGGGGGAGCGGGTGAAAAACTGTTTTTT. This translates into CASSVSGGAGEKLFF.